The sequence of this T cell receptor (beta chain) was determined in a study of T cell repertoires in cytomegalovirus infection. TCRdb passed the reads through MiXCR, listing each CDR3 protein once. The table records roughly 78,000 distinct CDR3 sequences, roughly 37% of them present only once. About this clonotype: Its specificity is not known.

CDR3 length: 17 residues. Germline CDR1 is SGHDN and CDR2 is FVKESK. After removal of 4 bases from V and 5 bases from J, the junction contained 14 bases not matched to a gene. The specimen was CD8+ T cells from cultured PBMCs, collected from culture after CMV antigen stimulation. The TCR comes from a human donor in good health (CMV status not recorded). Some clones in this sample may be carry-over from other donors' samples. The rearrangement joins TRBV14 to TRBJ2-1; 7 nucleotides align to TRBD2. The CDR3 loop reads CASSRRASGTTDNEQFF. CDR3 nucleotide sequence: TGTGCCAGCAGCCGTAGAGCATCCGGGACTACCGACAATGAGCAGTTCTTC.